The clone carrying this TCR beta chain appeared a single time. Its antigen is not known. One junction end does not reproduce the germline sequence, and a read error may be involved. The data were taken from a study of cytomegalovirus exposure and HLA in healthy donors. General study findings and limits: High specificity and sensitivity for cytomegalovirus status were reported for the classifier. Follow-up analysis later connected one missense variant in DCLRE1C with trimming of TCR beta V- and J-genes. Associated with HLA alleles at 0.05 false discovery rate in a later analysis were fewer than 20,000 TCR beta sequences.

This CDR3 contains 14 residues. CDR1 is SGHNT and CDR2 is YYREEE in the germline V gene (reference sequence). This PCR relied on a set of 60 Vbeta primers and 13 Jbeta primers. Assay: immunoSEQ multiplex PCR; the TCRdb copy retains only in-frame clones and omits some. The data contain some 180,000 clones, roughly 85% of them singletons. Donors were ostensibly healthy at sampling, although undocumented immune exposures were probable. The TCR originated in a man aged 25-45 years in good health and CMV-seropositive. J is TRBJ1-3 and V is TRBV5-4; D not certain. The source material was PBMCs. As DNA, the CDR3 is TGTGCCAGCAGCTTGGAGAGCTCTAGAAACACCATATATTTT. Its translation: CASSLESSRNTIYF. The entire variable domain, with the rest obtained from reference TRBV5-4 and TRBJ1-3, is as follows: ETGVTQSPTHLIKTRGQQVTLRCSSQSGHNTVSWYQQALGQGPQFIFQYYREEENGRGNFPPRFSGLQFPNYSSELNVNALELDDSALYLCASSLESSRNTIYFGEGSWLTVV.